This passage covers 20 T cell receptor beta chains from one sample sequenced in a study of T cells in Graves' hyperthyroidism and ophthalmopathy. What was amplified from RNA transcripts were TCR beta CDR3 regions. The study used the HTBI primer set for a first-round RT-PCR of the TCR CDR3. Each CDR3 protein is one row after TCRdb ran MiXCR on the multiplex PCR reads. The table has a few hundred thousand distinct CDR3 sequences, about 45% seen once. The sequencing sample was made of peripheral blood or thyroid tissue (not recorded which). These receptor sequences come from a woman aged 18 to 35 with Graves' hyperthyroidism.

The rearrangement joins TRBV9 to TRBJ2-2, with a weak D call TRBD2 (6 bases). Between the trimmed V and J ends, which lost 1 base and 2 bases, there was a span of 9 bases. CDR3 length: 15 residues. Looked up from germline, CDR1 is SGDLS and CDR2 is YYNGEE. The CDR3 spells CASSVYGRNTGELFF. Here the CDR3 DNA reads TGTGCCAGCAGCGTATACGGGAGAAACACCGGGGAGCTGTTTTTT.

J is TRBJ1-5 and V is TRBV9, with D tentatively TRBD1 (6 bases). This CDR3 comprises 15 residues. CDR1 and CDR2 (germline): SGDLS, YYNGEE. V was pared by 3 bases and J by 5 bases, with 15 bases between. CDR3 DNA: TGTGCCAGCAGCGGGACAGCCAGGGTGGATCAGCCCCAGCATTTT. It encodes CASSGTARVDQPQHF. Drawing the rest from reference TRBV9 and TRBJ1-5, the complete variable domain is DSGVTQTPKHLITATGQRVTLRCSPRSGDLSVYWYQQSLDQGLQFLIQYYNGEERAKGNILERFSAQQFPDLHSELNLSSLELGDSALYFCASSGTARVDQPQHFGDGTRLSIL.

This clonotype was observed many times. The V gene is TRBV7-8, the J gene TRBJ1-2; D possibly corresponds to TRBD1 (5 bases). The CDR3 runs 13 residues. Germline assignment: CDR1 SGHVS and CDR2 FQNEAQ. The ends were cut back, 1 base at V and 8 bases at J, with 11 bases in the middle. In nucleotides, the CDR3 is TGTGCCAGCAGCTTAGGGGCTAGGGGAGGCTACACCTTC. It codes for CASSLGARGGYTF. The variable domain in full, with the rest retrieved from reference TRBV7-8 and TRBJ1-2, is GAGVSQSPRYKVAKRGQDVALRCDPISGHVSLFWYQQALGQGPEFLTYFQNEAQLDKSGLPSDRFFAERPEGSVSTLKIQRTQQEDSAVYLCASSLGARGGYTFGSGTRLTVV.

The V call is TRBV29-1, the J call TRBJ2-2, with a possible D match to TRBD2 (6 bases). Trimming took 2 bases from V and 7 from J, leaving 8 bases between them. CDR1 is SQVTM and CDR2 is ANQGSEA in the germline V gene. CDR3 length: 12 amino acids. The CDR3 loop is CSVEPGGGELFF. The CDR3 DNA reads TGCAGCGTTGAACCCGGGGGCGGGGAGCTGTTTTTT.

The V and J genes are TRBV12-3 or TRBV12-4 and TRBJ2-5; 8 nucleotides line up with TRBD1. The V segment lost 7 bases and the J segment 3 bases; nucleotides outside the gene matches: 10. The CDR3 totals 15 residues. The CDR3 spells CASTKTGDPKETQYF. The CDR3, as DNA: TGTGCCAGCACCAAGACAGGGGACCCTAAAGAGACCCAGTACTTC.

This clonotype occurred many times. The chain carries TRBV12-3 or TRBV12-4 and TRBJ2-5; D remains ambiguous. V was pared by 3 bases and J by 7 bases, with 9 bases between. CDR3 size: 12 residues. The chain's CDR3 is CASSFLRGTQYF. In DNA form, the CDR3 reads TGTGCCAGCAGTTTTTTGCGCGGGACCCAGTACTTC.

This clonotype appeared many times. J is TRBJ2-5 and V is TRBV10-3; D is ambiguous. Per germline, CDR1 ENHRY and CDR2 SYGVKD. The CDR3 length is 14 residues. Trimming took off 2 bases at V and 1 base at J, with 8 bases between the two ends. CDR3 amino acids: CAISENRVQETQYF. The CDR3 bases are TGTGCCATCAGTGAGAATAGGGTCCAAGAGACCCAGTACTTC.

The chain uses TRBV12-3 or TRBV12-4 and TRBJ2-5; D gene ambiguous. V lost 5 bases and J lost 0, with 16 bases in between. This CDR3 region has 16 residues. The CDR3 loop is CASSVQPTSYQETQYF. The CDR3 nucleotides read TGTGCCAGCAGTGTACAACCCACCTCGTACCAAGAGACCCAGTACTTC.

This clonotype was seen repeatedly, ten times or more. The chain is built from TRBV20-1 and TRBJ2-5, with D possibly TRBD2 on 5 matching bases. The CDR3 consists of 14 residues. Trimming left V 5 bases short and J 4 bases short, with 17 bases between. Germline V gene lookup returns CDR1 DFQATT and CDR2 SNEGSKA (reference sequence). Written as DNA, the CDR3 is TGCAGTGCTGTGAGGGCGGTACAGCGAGAGACCCAGTACTTC. Its translation: CSAVRAVQRETQYF.

V gene TRBV10-3 combines with J gene TRBJ2-5, with TRBD1 as a possible D gene (6 bases). Trimming removed 5 bases at V and 1 base at J, with 11 bases between. The CDR3 length is 14 residues. Germline assignment: CDR1 ENHRY and CDR2 SYGVKD. The CDR3 nucleotides are TGTGCCATCAGTACGGGACACAGCCAAGAGACCCAGTACTTC. Translated: CAISTGHSQETQYF.

This CDR3 reads CSVRQGASRQPQHF. The CDR3 DNA is TGCAGCGTCAGACAGGGGGCTAGCAGACAGCCCCAGCATTTT. The V and J genes are TRBV29-1 and TRBJ1-5, with 10 bases matching TRBD1. Germline values: CDR1 SQVTM, CDR2 ANQGSEA. J lost 7 bases, V lost 6 bases, and 9 bases had no gene match. The CDR3 runs 14 residues.

The table lists this clonotype with many counts. The chain couples TRBV6-6 to TRBJ1-5, with D unresolved. In germline, CDR1 is MNHNY, CDR2 SVGAGI (reference sequence). CDR3 length: 11 residues. V lost 4 bases and J 3 bases, leaving 1 base between the germline ends. The CDR3: CASSSNQPQHF. The CDR3 DNA sequence: TGTGCCAGCAGTTCCAATCAGCCCCAGCATTTT.

In the case of this clonotype: A much larger clone differs from this one at a single base, so this may be a read error. CDR3 coding DNA: TGTGCCAGCAGCGTAGGACTTCACACTGAAGCTCTCTTT. Residues: CASSVGLHTEALF. The chain carries TRBV9 and TRBJ1-1; no reliable D call. This CDR3 contains 13 residues. CDR1 and CDR2 from the germline V gene are SGDLS and YYNGEE. The entire variable domain, with the rest obtained from reference TRBV9 and TRBJ1-1, is as follows: DSGVTQTPKHLITATGQRVTLRCSPRSGDLSVYWYQQSLDQGLQFLIQYYNGEERAKGNILERFSAQQFPDLHSELNLSSLELGDSALYFCASSVGLHTEALFGQGTRLTVV.

This clonotype has only a few counts. A read error may be the cause here, since a much bigger clone is one base away. The CDR3, as DNA: TGCGTCAGCAGCACTGGACGGAAATTAAGCTCCTACGAGCAGTACTTC. Its translation is CVSSTGRKLSSYEQYF. This sequence joins TRBV5-1 and TRBJ2-7, with D uncertain. CDR1 is SGHRS, CDR2 YFSETQ, per germline. The CDR3 is 16 residues long. The full variable domain, with the rest looked up from reference TRBV5-1 and TRBJ2-7, is KAGVTQTPRYLIKTRGQQVTLSCSPISGHRSVSWYQQTPGQGLQFLFEYFSETQRNKGNFPGRFSGRQFSNSRSEMNVSTLELGDSALYLCVSSTGRKLSSYEQYFGPGTRLTVT.

The chain links TRBV10-3 to TRBJ2-3; tentatively, D is TRBD2 (5 bases). The length of the CDR3 is 12 residues. V lost 3 bases and J 6 bases, leaving 7 bases between the germline ends. The germline V gene encodes CDR1 ENHRY and CDR2 SYGVKD. The CDR3 bases are TGTGCCATCAGTGATGGGGAGGATACGCAGTATTTT. Its protein is CAISDGEDTQYF.

This clonotype was observed many times. The J gene is TRBJ1-2, the V gene TRBV12-3 or TRBV12-4; weak D call: TRBD1 (6 bases). Trimming removed 10 bases at V and 0 bases at J, with 9 bases between. CDR3 length: 12 amino acids. The CDR3 coding sequence is TGTGCCAACAGGGTGTCTAACTATGGCTACACCTTC. Residues: CANRVSNYGYTF.

This clonotype appeared many times. J is TRBJ2-5 and V is TRBV7-8; TRBD2 aligns across 8 bases. CDR3 length equals 17 residues. J lost 3 bases, V lost 4 bases, and 13 bases had no gene match. Germline V gene sequence: CDR1 SGHVS, CDR2 FQNEAQ. For the CDR3, the DNA is TGTGCCAGCAGCTCATATGGCCGAGCGGGGGAGGAAGAGACCCAGTACTTC. Translating it yields CASSSYGRAGEEETQYF.

The chain links TRBV6-1 to TRBJ2-7, with D unclear. This CDR3 is built from 15 residues. Germline values: CDR1 MNHNS, CDR2 SASEGT. Trimming shortened V by 6 bases and J by 3 bases, and 18 bases separated the two germline ends. The CDR3 DNA is TGTGCCAGCAGGCCTCAGTTGGCGGCCCTCTACGAGCAGTACTTC. Protein sequence: CASRPQLAALYEQYF.

This rearrangement joins TRBV5-1 to TRBJ2-6; no clear D gene. The CDR3 runs to 12 residues. The V gene's germline CDR1 is SGHRS and CDR2 YFSETQ. Trimming cost V 1 base and J 16 bases, with 12 bases left between them. CDR3 loop: CASSLRLDGLTF. The CDR3, as DNA: TGCGCCAGCAGCTTGCGACTGGACGGGCTGACTTTC.

This chain uses TRBV7-8 with TRBJ2-5; D is ambiguous. The V gene lost 5 bases and the J gene lost 5 bases, with 18 bases spanning the gap. Germline V gives CDR1 SGHVS, CDR2 FQNEAQ. This CDR3 is built from 15 residues. CDR3 DNA sequence: TGTGCCAGCAGCCCAGATCGCAACCCTCAGGAGACCCAGTACTTC. It is translated as CASSPDRNPQETQYF.